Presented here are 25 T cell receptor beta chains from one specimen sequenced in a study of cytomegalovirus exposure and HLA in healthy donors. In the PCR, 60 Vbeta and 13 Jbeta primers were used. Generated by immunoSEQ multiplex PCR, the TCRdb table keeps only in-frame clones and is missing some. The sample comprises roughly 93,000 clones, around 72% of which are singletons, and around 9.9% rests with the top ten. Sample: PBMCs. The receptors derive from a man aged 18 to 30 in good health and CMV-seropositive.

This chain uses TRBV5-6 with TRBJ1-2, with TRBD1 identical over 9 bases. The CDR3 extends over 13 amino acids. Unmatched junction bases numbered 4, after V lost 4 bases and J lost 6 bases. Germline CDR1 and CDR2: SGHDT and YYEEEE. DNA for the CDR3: TGTGCCAGCAGCGATACAGGGGGCAATGGCTACACCTTC. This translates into CASSDTGGNGYTF.

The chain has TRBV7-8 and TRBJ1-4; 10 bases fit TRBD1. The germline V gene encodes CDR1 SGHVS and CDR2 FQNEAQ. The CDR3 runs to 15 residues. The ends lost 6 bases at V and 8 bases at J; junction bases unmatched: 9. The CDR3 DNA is TGTGCCAGCAGGGATACGGACAGGGGGGGGGAAAAACTGTTTTTT. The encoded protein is CASRDTDRGGEKLFF.

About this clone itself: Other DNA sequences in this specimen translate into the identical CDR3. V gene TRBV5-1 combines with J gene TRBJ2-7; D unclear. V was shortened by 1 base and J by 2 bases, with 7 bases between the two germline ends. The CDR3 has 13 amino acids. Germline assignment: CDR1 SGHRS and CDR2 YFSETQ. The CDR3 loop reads CASSLTATYEQYF. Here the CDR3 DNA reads TGCGCCAGCAGCTTGACCGCGACCTACGAGCAGTACTTC.

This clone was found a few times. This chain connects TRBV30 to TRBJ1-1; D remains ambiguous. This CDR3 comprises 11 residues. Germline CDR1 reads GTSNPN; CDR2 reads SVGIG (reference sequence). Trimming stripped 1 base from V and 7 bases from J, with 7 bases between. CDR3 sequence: CAWSATREAFF. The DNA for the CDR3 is TGTGCCTGGAGTGCAACACGTGAAGCTTTCTTT.

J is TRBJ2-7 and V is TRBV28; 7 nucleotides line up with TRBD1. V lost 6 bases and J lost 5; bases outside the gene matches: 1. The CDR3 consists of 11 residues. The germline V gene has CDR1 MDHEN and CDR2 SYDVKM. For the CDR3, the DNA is TGTGCCAGCAGAAGGGGGCACGAGCAGTACTTC. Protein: CASRRGHEQYF. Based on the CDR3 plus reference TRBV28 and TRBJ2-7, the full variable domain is DVKVTQSSRYLVKRTGEKVFLECVQDMDHENMFWYRQDPGLGLRLIYFSYDVKMKEKGDIPEGYSVSREKKERFSLILESASTNQTSMYLCASRRGHEQYFGPGTRLTVT.

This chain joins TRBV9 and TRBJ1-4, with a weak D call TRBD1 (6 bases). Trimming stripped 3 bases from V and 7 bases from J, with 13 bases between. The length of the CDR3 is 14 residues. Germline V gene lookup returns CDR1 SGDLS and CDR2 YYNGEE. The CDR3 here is CASSGGTKSEKLFF. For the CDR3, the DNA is TGTGCCAGCAGCGGGGGGACAAAGAGTGAAAAACTGTTTTTT. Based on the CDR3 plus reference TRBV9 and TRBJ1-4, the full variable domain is DSGVTQTPKHLITATGQRVTLRCSPRSGDLSVYWYQQSLDQGLQFLIQYYNGEERAKGNILERFSAQQFPDLHSELNLSSLELGDSALYFCASSGGTKSEKLFFGSGTQLSVL.

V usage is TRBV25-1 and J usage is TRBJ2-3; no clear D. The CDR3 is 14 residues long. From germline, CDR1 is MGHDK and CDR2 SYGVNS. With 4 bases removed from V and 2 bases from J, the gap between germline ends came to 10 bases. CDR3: CASSAQSLTDTQYF. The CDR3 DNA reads TGTGCCAGCAGTGCACAGTCACTCACAGATACGCAGTATTTT.

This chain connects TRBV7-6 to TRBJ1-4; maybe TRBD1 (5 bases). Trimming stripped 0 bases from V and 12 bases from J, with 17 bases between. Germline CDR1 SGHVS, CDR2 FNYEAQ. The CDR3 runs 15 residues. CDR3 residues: CASSLAFRGHGELFF. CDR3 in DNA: TGTGCCAGCAGCTTAGCGTTTAGGGGTCATGGGGAACTGTTTTTT.

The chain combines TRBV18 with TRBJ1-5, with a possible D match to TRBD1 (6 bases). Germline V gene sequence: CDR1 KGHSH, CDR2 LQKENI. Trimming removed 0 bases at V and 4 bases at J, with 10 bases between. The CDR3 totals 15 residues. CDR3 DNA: TGTGCCAGCTCACCACCGTCTAGGGGGAATCAGCCCCAGCATTTT. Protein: CASSPPSRGNQPQHF.

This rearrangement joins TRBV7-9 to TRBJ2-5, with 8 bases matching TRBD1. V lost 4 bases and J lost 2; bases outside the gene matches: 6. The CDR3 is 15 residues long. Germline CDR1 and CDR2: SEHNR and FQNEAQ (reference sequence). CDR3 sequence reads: CASSSPGTGQETQYF. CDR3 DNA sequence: TGTGCCAGCAGCTCTCCCGGGACAGGTCAAGAGACCCAGTACTTC.

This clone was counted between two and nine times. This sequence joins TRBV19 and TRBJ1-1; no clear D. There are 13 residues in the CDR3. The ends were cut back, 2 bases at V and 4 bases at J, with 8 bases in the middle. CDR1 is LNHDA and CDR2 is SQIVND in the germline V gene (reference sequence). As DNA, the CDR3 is TGTGCCAGTAGTATAACACGATCCACTGAAGCTTTCTTT. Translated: CASSITRSTEAFF.

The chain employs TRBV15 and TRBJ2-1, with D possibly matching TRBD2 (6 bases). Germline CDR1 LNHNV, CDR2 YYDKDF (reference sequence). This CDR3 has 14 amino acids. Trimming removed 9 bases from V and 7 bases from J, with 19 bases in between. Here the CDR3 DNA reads TGTGCCACTGAAGGAGGGGCCCGTACGAATGAGCAGTTCTTC. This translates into CATEGGARTNEQFF. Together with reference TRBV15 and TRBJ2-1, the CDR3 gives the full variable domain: DAMVIQNPRYQVTQFGKPVTLSCSQTLNHNVMYWYQQKSSQAPKLLFHYYDKDFNNEADTPDNFQSRRPNTSFCFLDIRSPGLGDTAMYLCATEGGARTNEQFFGPGTRLTVL.

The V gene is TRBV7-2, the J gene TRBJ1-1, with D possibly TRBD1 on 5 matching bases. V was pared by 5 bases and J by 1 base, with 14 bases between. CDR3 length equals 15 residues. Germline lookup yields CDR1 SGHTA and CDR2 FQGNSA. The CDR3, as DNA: TGTGCCAGCAGCCACCCGGGGGTACCGAACACTGAAGCTTTCTTT. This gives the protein CASSHPGVPNTEAFF.

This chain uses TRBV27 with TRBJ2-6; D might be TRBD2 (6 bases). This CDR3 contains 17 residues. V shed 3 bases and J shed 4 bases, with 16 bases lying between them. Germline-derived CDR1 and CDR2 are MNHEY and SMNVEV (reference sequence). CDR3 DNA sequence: TGTGCCAGCAGTTTTTCTTTCGGGGGAGCCGGGGCCAACGTCCTGACTTTC. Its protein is CASSFSFGGAGANVLTF.

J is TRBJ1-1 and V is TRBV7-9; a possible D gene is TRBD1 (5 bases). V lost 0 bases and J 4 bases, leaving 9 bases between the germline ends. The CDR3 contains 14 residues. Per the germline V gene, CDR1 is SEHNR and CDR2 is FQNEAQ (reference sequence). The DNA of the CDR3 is TGTGCCAGCAGCTTAGCGTGGGGGGGCACTGAAGCTTTCTTT. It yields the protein CASSLAWGGTEAFF.

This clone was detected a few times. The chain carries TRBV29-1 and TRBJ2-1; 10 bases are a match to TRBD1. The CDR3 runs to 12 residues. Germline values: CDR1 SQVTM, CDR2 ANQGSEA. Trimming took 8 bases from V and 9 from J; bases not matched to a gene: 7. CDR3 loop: CSRQGASGEQFF. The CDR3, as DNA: TGCAGCCGACAGGGGGCGAGTGGTGAGCAGTTCTTC.

CDR3 protein: CASSQDLTSGAYNEQFF. The CDR3 coding sequence is TGTGCCAGCAGCCAAGATCTAACTAGCGGGGCTTACAATGAGCAGTTCTTC. The chain joins TRBV4-2 to TRBJ2-1, with TRBD2 matching 10 bases. The V segment lost 0 bases and the J segment 4 bases; nucleotides outside the gene matches: 6. CDR1 and CDR2 (germline): LGHNA, YNFKEQ. The CDR3 extends over 17 amino acids.

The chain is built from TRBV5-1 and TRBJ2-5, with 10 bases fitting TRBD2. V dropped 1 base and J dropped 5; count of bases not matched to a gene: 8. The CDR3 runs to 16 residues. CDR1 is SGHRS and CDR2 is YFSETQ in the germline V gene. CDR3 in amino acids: CASSLMSGGASETQYF. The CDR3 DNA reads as TGCGCCAGCAGCTTGATGAGCGGGGGGGCGTCGGAGACCCAGTACTTC.

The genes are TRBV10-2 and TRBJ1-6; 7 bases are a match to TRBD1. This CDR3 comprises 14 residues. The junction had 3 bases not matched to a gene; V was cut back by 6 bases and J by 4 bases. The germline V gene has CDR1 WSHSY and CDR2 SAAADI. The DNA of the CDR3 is TGCGCCAGCAGGGGACAGTCGTATAATTCACCCCTCCACTTT. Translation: CASRGQSYNSPLHF.

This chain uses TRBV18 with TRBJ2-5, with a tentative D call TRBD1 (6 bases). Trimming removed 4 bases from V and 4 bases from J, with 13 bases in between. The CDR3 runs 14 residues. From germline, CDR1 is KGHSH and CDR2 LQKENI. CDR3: CASSQGERGETQYF. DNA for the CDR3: TGTGCCAGCTCACAGGGGGAAAGGGGAGAGACCCAGTACTTC.

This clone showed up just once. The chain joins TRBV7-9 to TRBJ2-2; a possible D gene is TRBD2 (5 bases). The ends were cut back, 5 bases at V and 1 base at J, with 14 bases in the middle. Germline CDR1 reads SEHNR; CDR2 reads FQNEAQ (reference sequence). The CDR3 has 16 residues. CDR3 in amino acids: CASSRPGSENTGELFF. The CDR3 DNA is TGTGCCAGCAGCCGCCCGGGTAGCGAGAACACCGGGGAGCTGTTTTTT.

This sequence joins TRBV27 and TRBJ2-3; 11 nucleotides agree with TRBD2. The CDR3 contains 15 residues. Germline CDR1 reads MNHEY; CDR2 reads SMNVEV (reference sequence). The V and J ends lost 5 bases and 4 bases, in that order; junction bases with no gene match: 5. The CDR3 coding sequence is TGTGCCAGCAGTCTTCTAGCGGGGGGCGCAGATACGCAGTATTTT. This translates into CASSLLAGGADTQYF.

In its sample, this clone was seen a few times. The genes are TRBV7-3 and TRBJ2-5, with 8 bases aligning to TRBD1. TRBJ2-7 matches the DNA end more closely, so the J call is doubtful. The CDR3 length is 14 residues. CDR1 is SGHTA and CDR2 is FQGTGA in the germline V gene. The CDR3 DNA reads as TGTGCCAGCAGCCCCGGACAGGGTGGATACGAGCAGTACTTC. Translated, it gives CASSPGQGGYEQYF.

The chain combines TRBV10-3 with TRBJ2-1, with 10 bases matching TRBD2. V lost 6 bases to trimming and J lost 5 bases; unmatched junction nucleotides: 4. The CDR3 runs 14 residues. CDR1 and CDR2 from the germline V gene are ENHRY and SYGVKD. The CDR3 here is CAIRERGGHNEQFF. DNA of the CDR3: TGTGCCATCAGGGAGCGGGGGGGCCACAATGAGCAGTTCTTC.

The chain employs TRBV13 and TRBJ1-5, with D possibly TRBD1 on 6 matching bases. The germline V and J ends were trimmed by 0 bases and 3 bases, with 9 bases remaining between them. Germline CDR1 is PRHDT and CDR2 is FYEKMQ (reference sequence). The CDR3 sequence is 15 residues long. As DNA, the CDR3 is TGTGCCAGCAGCTTAGGACAGGGTATCAATCAGCCCCAGCATTTT. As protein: CASSLGQGINQPQHF.